These T cell receptor beta chains were read from a single sample in a study of TIL therapy for anti-PD-1-resistant metastatic lung cancer. Some clones are missing from TCRdb's copy, which holds only in-frame ones; the method was immunoSEQ multiplex PCR. This repertoire shows tens of thousands of clones, just over 85% found once; its top ten account for 5%. The input for sequencing was blood, taken at baseline. These receptor sequences come from a person aged 25 to 80 with non-small cell lung cancer. Both conserved end residues are part of each CDR3. The order of the fields is V gene, CDR3 protein.

>TRBV7-2
CASSPRGTYNEQFF
>TRBV27
CASSPRLANEKLFF
>TRBV6-2/TRBV6-3
CASSYPVQGGETQYF
>TRBV20-1
CSATVIRDTF
>TRBV2
CASRRGQNNEQFF
>TRBV6-6
CASSNRGARTGELFF
>TRBV28
CASHRGSEAFF
>TRBV12-3/TRBV12-4
CASSLTGNTEAFF
>TRBV5-8
CASSLRQSVIYGYTF
>TRBV5-4
CASSLMQTASGNTIYF
>TRBV18
CASSALVGEQYF
>TRBV4-2
CASSRGSGTDTQYF
>TRBV6-5
CASGTGRSNQPQHF
>TRBV27
CASSLSTGENYGYTF
>TRBV7-9
CASSLRPTEAFF
>TRBV6-2/TRBV6-3
CASSYGDSLTYEQYF
>TRBV4-1
CASSPLDGYEQYF
>TRBV6-5
CASNGPESIQYF
>TRBV20-1
CSALQGYEQYF
>TRBV2
CASSEVREGHEQFF
>TRBV4-1
CASSQDGGDTQYF
>TRBV7-6
CASSLAAGRWETQYF
>TRBV9
CASSAGPFGGSPLHF
>TRBV19
CASSFRDRDANEQFF
>TRBV6-1
CASSEYRGSTEAFF
>TRBV4-3
CASSPRDSLYNEQFF
>TRBV21-1
CASSKGGRDSGNTIYF
>TRBV30
CAWTFRDREGEQYF
>TRBV19
CASSMAGTGLMDNQPQHF
>TRBV18
CATSTGTVETQYF
>TRBV1
CTSSQGTGTSGNLDEQFF
>TRBV6-6
CASSVTGDHYGYTF
>TRBV18
CASSPQGGNYNEQFF
>TRBV19
CASSRLYEKLFF
>TRBV5-4
CASSSRDRSIYEQYF
>TRBV7-2
CASSKQGVGSPLHF